This T cell receptor (beta chain) was captured in a study of T cells in Graves' hyperthyroidism and ophthalmopathy. The study, taken as a whole, reports: Blood also contained most expanded thyroid clonotypes above 0.001.

As regards this clonotype: Its antigen is undetermined.

Trimming took 5 bases from V and 3 from J; bases not matched to a gene: 5. Germline CDR1 reads DFQATT; CDR2 reads SNEGSKA (reference sequence). This CDR3 is built from 14 residues. It was considered stable Graves' hyperthyroidism when ophthalmopathy did not progress within 18 months. Patients aged 18 to 65 had newly diagnosed hyperthyroidism that had lasted under 2 months. Clinical symptoms, serum thyroxine, TRAb, thyroid ultrasound and orbital computed tomography established diagnosis. The CDR3 regions of TCR beta were amplified from RNA transcripts. Initially, a first-round RT-PCR of the TCR CDR3 employed the HTBI primer set. TCRdb passed the multiplex PCR reads through MiXCR, listing each CDR3 protein once. Altogether about 540,000 distinct CDR3 sequences are present, about half being singletons, with the ten largest covering around 7.7%.

The sequencing input was peripheral blood or thyroid tissue (not recorded which). The rearrangement joins TRBV20-1 to TRBJ1-5; 9 bases are shared with TRBD1. The origin of this receptor is a woman between 18 and 30 years old with Graves' hyperthyroidism. CDR3: CSAVRDRDNQPQHF. CDR3 DNA sequence: TGCAGTGCTGTCCGGGACAGGGACAATCAGCCCCAGCATTTT.